Listed below are T cell receptor beta chains from one sample, sequenced in a study of blood T cells in healthy people across ages. MiXCR, applied by TCRdb to the 5' RACE reads, yields one record per CDR3 protein. The table records about 1.5 million distinct CDR3 sequences, 40% to 50% of them present only once. The sample was blood. Receptors originate from a woman under 30 in good health. Both conserved end residues are part of each CDR3. The order of the fields is clone size, V gene, D gene, J gene, CDR3 length, CDR3 protein, CDR3 DNA. The D gene is left open where the match is weak. Clone size is given for some rows only: seen once, a few or many times, or a class if the clone is expanded.

NA	TRBV10-3	NA	TRBJ2-3	15	CAISESGPNQVTQYF	TGTGCCATCAGTGAATCCGGGCCTAACCAAGTTACGCAGTATTTT
few	TRBV28	TRBD1	TRBJ2-1	13	CASRQGAYNEQFF	TGTGCCTCCAGACAGGGGGCCTACAATGAGCAGTTCTTC
NA	TRBV2	NA	TRBJ1-2	15	CASSERGGKNYGYTF	TGTGCCAGCAGTGAAAGGGGCGGGAAAAACTATGGCTACACCTTC
NA	TRBV15	NA	TRBJ2-4	11	CATSTLNIQYF	TGTGCCACCAGCACCCTAAACATTCAGTACTTC
NA	TRBV12-3/TRBV12-4	TRBD2	TRBJ2-5	16	CASSSPGLAGGETQYF	TGTGCCAGCAGTTCCCCCGGACTAGCGGGAGGGGAGACCCAGTACTTC
few	TRBV9	NA	TRBJ2-3	15	CASTKRGGSTDTQYF	TGTGCCAGCACCAAGAGGGGGGGGAGCACAGATACGCAGTATTTT
NA	TRBV5-1	NA	TRBJ2-5	13	CASTLYTMDEQYF	TGCGCCAGCACCTTATACACCATGGATGAGCAGTACTTC
NA	TRBV29-1	TRBD1	TRBJ2-7	14	CSVLPGQGTYEQYF	TGCAGCGTTCTTCCGGGACAGGGTACCTACGAGCAGTACTTC
once	TRBV7-9	TRBD2	TRBJ2-1	14	CASSPLAGDNEQFF	TGTGCCAGCAGCCCCCTAGCGGGAGACAATGAGCAGTTCTTC
few	TRBV7-9	NA	TRBJ1-2	11	CASSSKGGYTF	TGTGCCAGCAGCTCTAAGGGCGGCTACACCTTC
few	TRBV7-9	NA	TRBJ2-1	14	CASSSPPTSGEQFF	TGTGCCAGCAGCTCCCCGCCTACTAGTGGTGAGCAGTTCTTC
many	TRBV12-3/TRBV12-4	NA	TRBJ2-7	11	CASSSFYEQYF	TGTGCCAGCAGTTCCTTTTACGAGCAGTACTTC
few	TRBV12-3/TRBV12-4	NA	TRBJ1-2	14	CASSASGVDPGYTF	TGTGCCAGCAGCGCCAGTGGGGTGGATCCTGGCTACACCTTC
NA	TRBV20-1	TRBD2	TRBJ2-1	16	CSAREVSGSFFDEQFF	TGCAGTGCTAGAGAGGTTAGCGGGAGTTTTTTCGATGAGCAGTTCTTC
NA	TRBV29-1	NA	TRBJ2-5	14	CSVALVGYQETQYF	TGCAGCGTCGCATTGGTCGGGTACCAAGAGACCCAGTACTTC
NA	TRBV5-1	NA	TRBJ2-3	17	CASSFEGPPGRGDTQYF	TGCGCCAGCAGCTTCGAGGGACCCCCCGGCAGAGGGGATACGCAGTATTTT
NA	TRBV12-3/TRBV12-4	NA	TRBJ1-2	16	CASSAALGTPSGGYTF	TGTGCCAGCAGTGCCGCCTTGGGGACCCCTTCTGGCGGCTACACCTTC
NA	TRBV6-5	TRBD1	TRBJ2-5	18	CASSYKEPGQSYQETQYF	TGTGCCAGCAGTTACAAGGAGCCGGGACAGAGTTACCAAGAGACCCAGTACTTC
few	TRBV29-1	NA	TRBJ2-5	13	CSLMSGGGETQYF	TGCAGCCTTATGTCGGGGGGCGGGGAGACCCAGTACTTC
few	TRBV7-9	NA	TRBJ2-3	15	CASSPGVASTDTQYF	TGTGCCAGCAGCCCAGGGGTTGCTAGCACAGATACGCAGTATTTT
NA	TRBV27	NA	TRBJ2-7	12	CASIPSSYEQYF	TGTGCCAGCATTCCGAGCTCCTACGAGCAGTACTTC
NA	TRBV10-3	TRBD2	TRBJ2-7	15	CAIRSGKASYNEQYF	TGTGCCATCCGTAGCGGGAAAGCATCCTACAATGAGCAGTACTTC
NA	TRBV6-6	NA	TRBJ1-2	11	CASRAEYGYTF	TGTGCCAGCCGGGCAGAATATGGCTACACCTTC
NA	TRBV18	NA	TRBJ1-2	14	CASSPDSTNYGYTF	TGTGCCAGCTCACCGGACAGTACTAACTATGGCTACACCTTC
NA	TRBV6-6	NA	TRBJ1-1	15	CASSFRPSGSTEAFF	TGTGCCAGCAGTTTCAGGCCTTCGGGGAGCACTGAAGCTTTCTTT
NA	TRBV20-1	NA	TRBJ1-3	15	CSASEQYHSGNTIYF	TGCAGTGCTAGTGAACAGTATCATTCTGGAAACACCATATATTTT
NA	TRBV14	NA	TRBJ2-2	15	CVSSQMGTGTGELFF	TGTGTCAGCAGCCAGATGGGAACAGGGACCGGGGAGCTGTTTTTT
few	TRBV5-1	TRBD1	TRBJ1-5	17	CASRSGTGVKANQPQHF	TGCGCCAGCAGAAGCGGGACAGGGGTTAAGGCCAATCAGCCCCAGCATTTT
once	TRBV20-1	NA	TRBJ2-1	13	CSARDGGNNEQFF	TGCAGTGCTAGAGATGGGGGGAACAATGAGCAGTTCTTC
few	TRBV10-3	NA	TRBJ1-2	15	CAISERVTANYGYTF	TGTGCCATCAGTGAGCGCGTAACAGCTAACTATGGCTACACCTTC
NA	TRBV4-1	TRBD1	TRBJ1-2	14	CASSPGQENYGYTF	TGCGCCAGCAGCCCTGGACAGGAGAACTATGGCTACACCTTC
NA	TRBV2	TRBD1	TRBJ1-1	15	CASRTDRASNTEAFF	TGTGCCAGCCGGACGGACAGGGCTTCGAACACTGAAGCTTTCTTT
NA	TRBV4-1	NA	TRBJ1-4	12	CASSHVEEKLFF	TGCGCCAGCAGCCATGTGGAGGAAAAACTGTTTTTT
NA	TRBV11-3	NA	TRBJ2-4	16	CASSAGGQGDKNIQYF	TGTGCCAGCAGCGCGGGCGGGCAGGGAGACAAAAACATTCAGTACTTC
many	TRBV4-1	NA	TRBJ2-3	17	CASSQDRFGGPADTQYF	TGCGCCAGCAGCCAAGATAGGTTCGGGGGCCCCGCAGATACGCAGTATTTT
NA	TRBV7-9	NA	TRBJ1-6	15	CASSRGVTGNSPLHF	TGTGCCAGCAGCCGCGGAGTGACAGGAAATTCACCCCTCCACTTT
NA	TRBV30	NA	TRBJ2-7	12	CAWSVPQPEQYF	TGTGCCTGGAGTGTCCCCCAGCCCGAGCAGTACTTC
NA	TRBV6-1	TRBD2	TRBJ2-7	11	CASSEAGGEYF	TGTGCCAGCAGTGAAGCGGGAGGGGAGTACTTC
NA	TRBV28	NA	TRBJ2-7	15	CASSQTGPKTYEQYF	TGTGCCAGCAGCCAGACAGGACCTAAGACCTACGAGCAGTACTTC
NA	TRBV2	TRBD2	TRBJ2-3	17	CASSEAPASGGTDTQYF	TGTGCCAGCAGTGAAGCCCCCGCTAGCGGAGGCACAGATACGCAGTATTTT
NA	TRBV10-3	TRBD2	TRBJ2-2	16	CAISDPSGSGPGELFF	TGTGCCATCAGTGACCCAAGCGGGAGCGGGCCCGGGGAGCTGTTTTTT
NA	TRBV20-1	TRBD1	TRBJ2-7	14	CSAMRTGSSYEQYF	TGCAGTGCTATGAGGACAGGGTCCTCCTACGAGCAGTACTTC
NA	TRBV6-5	NA	TRBJ1-2	14	CASNYGGRGYGYTF	TGTGCCAGCAACTATGGGGGACGGGGCTATGGCTACACCTTC
NA	TRBV2	NA	TRBJ2-7	14	CAGSENRDSCEQYF	TGTGCCGGCAGTGAAAACAGGGACTCCTGCGAGCAGTACTTC
few	TRBV2	TRBD2	TRBJ2-7	13	CASILAGSYEQYF	TGTGCCAGCATACTAGCGGGGTCCTACGAGCAGTACTTC
NA	TRBV20-1	TRBD2	TRBJ2-5	14	CSAPPLAGQETQYF	TGCAGTGCCCCACCACTAGCGGGACAAGAGACCCAGTACTTC
NA	TRBV29-1	TRBD2	TRBJ2-5	15	CSVEFLAGGQETQYF	TGCAGCGTTGAATTCCTAGCGGGGGGCCAAGAGACCCAGTACTTC
NA	TRBV12-3/TRBV12-4	TRBD2	TRBJ2-1	16	CASSPSGRVSYNEQFF	TGTGCCAGCAGTCCTAGCGGGAGGGTATCCTACAATGAGCAGTTCTTC
few	TRBV6-4	TRBD2	TRBJ2-1	17	CASSDAGTSGANNEQFF	TGTGCCAGCAGTGACGCCGGGACTAGCGGGGCGAACAATGAGCAGTTCTTC
once	TRBV6-5	NA	TRBJ1-2	14	CASTINGGEYGYTF	TGTGCCAGCACCATAAACGGGGGGGAGTATGGCTACACCTTC
few	TRBV25-1	TRBD2	TRBJ2-1	17	CASSDPAGGIYTAEQFF	TGTGCCAGCAGTGACCCAGCGGGGGGAATATATACCGCCGAGCAGTTCTTC
NA	TRBV20-1	NA	TRBJ1-6	15	CSARALGGDNSPLHF	TGCAGTGCTAGGGCCCTGGGTGGCGATAATTCACCCCTCCACTTT
NA	TRBV6-6	TRBD2	TRBJ2-1	15	CASSYGGGPRNEQFF	TGTGCCAGCAGTTACGGCGGGGGGCCCCGGAATGAGCAGTTCTTC
NA	TRBV6-5	NA	TRBJ2-7	16	CASSWMPQSRLNEQYF	TGTGCCAGCAGTTGGATGCCCCAGTCGAGGCTGAATGAGCAGTACTTC
NA	TRBV28	NA	TRBJ1-2	13	CASRPDGRYGYTF	TGTGCCAGCAGACCGGACGGCCGCTATGGCTACACCTTC